The T cell receptor beta chain under discussion was sequenced for a study of CXCR3-negative and CXCR3-positive naive CD8 T cells. Study conclusions and caveats: Hydrophobicity was higher for TRB CDR3s found in CXCR3-positive naive cells than in CXCR3-negative naive cells.

On this clonotype itself: Its antigen is currently unknown.

The CDR3 runs 14 residues. Germline V CDR1 and CDR2: SGHTA, FQGNSA. The TRB cDNA libraries were prepared by 5' RACE with UMI labels. From the 5' RACE reads, TCRdb lists one entry per CDR3 protein and no DNA. The sample has 55,000 to 65,000 distinct CDR3 sequences; the top ten hold 0.5% to 0.6%. V and J are TRBV7-2 and TRBJ1-1; TCRdb lists TRBD1, though no DNA is available to test this call. The source is a human donor in good health. Some clones in this sample may be carry-over from other donors' samples. The sample consisted of naive CXCR3+ CD8+ T cells from blood. Regarding subset: CD45RO-CCR7+CD27+CD95- naive CD8+ T cells expressing CXCR3 (TNR3+). The CDR3 spells CASSQTGTYTEAFF.